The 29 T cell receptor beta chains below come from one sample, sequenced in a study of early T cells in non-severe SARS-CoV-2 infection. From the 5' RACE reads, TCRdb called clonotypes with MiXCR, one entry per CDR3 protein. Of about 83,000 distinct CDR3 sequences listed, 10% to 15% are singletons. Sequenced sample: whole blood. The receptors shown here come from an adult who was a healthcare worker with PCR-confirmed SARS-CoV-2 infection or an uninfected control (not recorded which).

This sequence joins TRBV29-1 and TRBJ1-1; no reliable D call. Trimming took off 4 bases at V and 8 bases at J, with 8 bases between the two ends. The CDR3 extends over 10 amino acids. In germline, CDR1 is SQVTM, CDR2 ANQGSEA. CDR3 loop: CSVGQAEAFF. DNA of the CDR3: TGCAGCGTTGGTCAGGCGGAAGCTTTCTTT.

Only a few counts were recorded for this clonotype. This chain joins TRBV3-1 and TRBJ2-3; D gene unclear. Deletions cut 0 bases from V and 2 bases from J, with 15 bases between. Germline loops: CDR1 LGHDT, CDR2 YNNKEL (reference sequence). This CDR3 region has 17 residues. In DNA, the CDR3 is TGTGCCAGCAGCCAAGAATTCAATAAGGACCTCACAGATACGCAGTATTTT. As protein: CASSQEFNKDLTDTQYF.

The CDR3 DNA follows: TGTGCCAGCAGCTTAGACGGACGTTCCAATCAGCCCCAGCATTTT. Translating gives CASSLDGRSNQPQHF. The chain is built from TRBV7-3 and TRBJ1-5; D gene uncertain. The germline V and J ends were trimmed by 2 bases and 3 bases, with 11 bases remaining between them. The CDR3 has 15 residues. Per the germline V gene, CDR1 is SGHTA and CDR2 is FQGTGA.

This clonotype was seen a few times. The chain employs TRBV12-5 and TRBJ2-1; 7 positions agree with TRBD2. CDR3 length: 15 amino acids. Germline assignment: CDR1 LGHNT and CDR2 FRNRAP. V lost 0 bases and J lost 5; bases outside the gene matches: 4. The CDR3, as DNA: TGTGCTAGTGGTTTGGTAGGACTAGTAAACAATGAGCAGTTCTTC. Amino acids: CASGLVGLVNNEQFF.

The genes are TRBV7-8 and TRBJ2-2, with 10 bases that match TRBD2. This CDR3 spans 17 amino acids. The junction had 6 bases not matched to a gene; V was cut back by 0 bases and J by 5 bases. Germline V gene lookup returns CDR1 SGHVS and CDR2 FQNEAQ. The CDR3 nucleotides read TGTGCCAGCAGCTTAGCGGTGGCTAGCGGGAGTACCGGGGAGCTGTTTTTT. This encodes CASSLAVASGSTGELFF.

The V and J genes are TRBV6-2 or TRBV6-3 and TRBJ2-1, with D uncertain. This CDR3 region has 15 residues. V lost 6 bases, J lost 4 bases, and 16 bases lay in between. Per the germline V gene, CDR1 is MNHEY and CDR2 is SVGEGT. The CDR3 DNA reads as TGTGCCAGCAGAAGACCCCCGGACGCATACAATGAGCAGTTCTTC. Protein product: CASRRPPDAYNEQFF.

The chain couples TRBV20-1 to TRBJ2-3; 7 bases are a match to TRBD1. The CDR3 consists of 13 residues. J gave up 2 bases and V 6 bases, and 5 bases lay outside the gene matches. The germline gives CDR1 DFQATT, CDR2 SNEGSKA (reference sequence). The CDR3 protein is CSATGALTDTQYF. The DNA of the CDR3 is TGCAGTGCAACAGGGGCCCTCACAGATACGCAGTATTTT.

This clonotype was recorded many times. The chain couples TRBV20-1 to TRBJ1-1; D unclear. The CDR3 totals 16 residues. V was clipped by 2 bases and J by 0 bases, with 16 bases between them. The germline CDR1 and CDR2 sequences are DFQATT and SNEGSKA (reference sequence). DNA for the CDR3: TGCAGTGCTAGAATAACCGGGAGGCGGATGAACACTGAAGCTTTCTTT. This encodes CSARITGRRMNTEAFF.

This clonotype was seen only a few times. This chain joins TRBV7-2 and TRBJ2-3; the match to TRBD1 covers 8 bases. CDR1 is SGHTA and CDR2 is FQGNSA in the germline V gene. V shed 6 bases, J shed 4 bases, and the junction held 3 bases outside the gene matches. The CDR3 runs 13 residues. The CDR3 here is CASSLTGADTQYF. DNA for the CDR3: TGTGCCAGCAGTCTGACAGGGGCAGATACGCAGTATTTT.

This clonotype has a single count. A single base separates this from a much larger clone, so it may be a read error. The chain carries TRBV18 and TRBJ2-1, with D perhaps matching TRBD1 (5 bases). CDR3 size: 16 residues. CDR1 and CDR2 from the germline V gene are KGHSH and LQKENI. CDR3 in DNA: TGTGTCAGCTCACCACCGGGCCCAGGGTCCTACAATGAGCAGTTCTTC. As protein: CVSSPPGPGSYNEQFF.

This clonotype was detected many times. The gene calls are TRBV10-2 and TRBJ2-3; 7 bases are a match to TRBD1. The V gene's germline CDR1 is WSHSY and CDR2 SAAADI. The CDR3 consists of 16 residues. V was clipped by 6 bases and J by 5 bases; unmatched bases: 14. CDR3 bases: TGCGCCAGCAGCCGCCTTCGGACAGGCCGGGGAGATACGCAGTATTTT. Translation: CASSRLRTGRGDTQYF.

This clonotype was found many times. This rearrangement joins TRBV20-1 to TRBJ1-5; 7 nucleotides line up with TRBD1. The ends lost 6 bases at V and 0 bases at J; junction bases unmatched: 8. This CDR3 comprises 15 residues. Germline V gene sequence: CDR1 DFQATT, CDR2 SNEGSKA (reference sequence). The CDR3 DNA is TGCAGTGCCGCCACGACAGGGAGTAGCAATCAGCCCCAGCATTTT. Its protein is CSAATTGSSNQPQHF.

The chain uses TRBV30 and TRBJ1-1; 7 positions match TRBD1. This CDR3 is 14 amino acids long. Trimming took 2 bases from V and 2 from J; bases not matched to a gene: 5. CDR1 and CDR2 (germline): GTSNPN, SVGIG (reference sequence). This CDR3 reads CAWSQGGGNTEAFF. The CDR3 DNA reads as TGTGCCTGGAGTCAAGGGGGCGGAAACACTGAAGCTTTCTTT.

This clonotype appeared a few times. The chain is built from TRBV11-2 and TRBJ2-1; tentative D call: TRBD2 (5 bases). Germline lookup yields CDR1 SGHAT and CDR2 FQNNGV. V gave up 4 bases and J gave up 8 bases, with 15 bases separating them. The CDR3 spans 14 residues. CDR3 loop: CASSYFRRSDEQFF. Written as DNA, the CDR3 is TGTGCCAGCAGCTACTTTAGGAGGTCGGATGAGCAGTTCTTC.

The CDR3 DNA follows: TGTGCCGGACTGGATCGACAGAGGACTGCCAATGAGCAGTTCTTC. Translated, it gives CAGLDRQRTANEQFF. The gene calls are TRBV2 and TRBJ2-1; D is perhaps TRBD1 or TRBD2 (5 bases each). Germline V gene sequence: CDR1 SNHLY, CDR2 FYNNEI. The CDR3 contains 15 residues. V was shortened by 11 bases and J by 6 bases, with 23 bases between the two germline ends.

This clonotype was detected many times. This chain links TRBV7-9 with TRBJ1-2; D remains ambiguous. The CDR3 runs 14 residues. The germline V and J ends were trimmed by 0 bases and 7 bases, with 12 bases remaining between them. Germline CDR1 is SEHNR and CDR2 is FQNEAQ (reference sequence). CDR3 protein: CASSLAGGGGGYTF. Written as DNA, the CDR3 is TGTGCCAGCAGCTTAGCGGGCGGAGGAGGTGGCTACACCTTC.

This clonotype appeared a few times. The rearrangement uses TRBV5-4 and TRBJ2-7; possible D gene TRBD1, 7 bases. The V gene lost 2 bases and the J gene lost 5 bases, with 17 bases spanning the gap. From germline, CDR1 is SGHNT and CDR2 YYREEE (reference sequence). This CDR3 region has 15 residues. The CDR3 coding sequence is TGTGCCAGCAGCTTACTAGCAGGGGGTTTCAACGAGCAGTACTTC. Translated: CASSLLAGGFNEQYF.

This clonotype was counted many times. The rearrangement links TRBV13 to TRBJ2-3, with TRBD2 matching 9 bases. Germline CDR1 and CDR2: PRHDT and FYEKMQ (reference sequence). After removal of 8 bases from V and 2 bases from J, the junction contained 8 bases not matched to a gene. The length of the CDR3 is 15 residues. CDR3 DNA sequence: TGTGCCAGCCCAGGCCAGCGGGAGGACACAGATACGCAGTATTTT. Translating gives CASPGQREDTDTQYF.

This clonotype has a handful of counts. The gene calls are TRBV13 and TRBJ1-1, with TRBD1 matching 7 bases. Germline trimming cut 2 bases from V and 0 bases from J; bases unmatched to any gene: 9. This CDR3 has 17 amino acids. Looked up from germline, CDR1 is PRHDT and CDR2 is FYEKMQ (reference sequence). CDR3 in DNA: TGTGCCAGCAGCTTAAAACAGGGGCCCTTCATGAACACTGAAGCTTTCTTT. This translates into CASSLKQGPFMNTEAFF. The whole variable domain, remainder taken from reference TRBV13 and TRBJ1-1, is AAGVIQSPRHLIKEKRETATLKCYPIPRHDTVYWYQQGPGQDPQFLISFYEKMQSDKGSIPDRFSAQQFSDYHSELNMSSLELGDSALYFCASSLKQGPFMNTEAFFGQGTRLTVV.

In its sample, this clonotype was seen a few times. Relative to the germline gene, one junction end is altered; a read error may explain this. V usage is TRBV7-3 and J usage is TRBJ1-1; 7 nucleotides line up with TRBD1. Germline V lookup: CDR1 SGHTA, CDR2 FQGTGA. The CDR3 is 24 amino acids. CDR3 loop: CASILPRRFRDSTPGTWMNTEAFF. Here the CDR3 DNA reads TGTGCCAGCATCTTACCCCGACGATTCAGGGACAGTACCCCTGGAACCTGGATGAACACTGAAGCTTTCTTT.

The DNA of the CDR3 is TGTGCCAGCAGCCAAGAACTAGCGGGAGGCCCATTAAGTGAGCAGTTCTTC. It specifies CASSQELAGGPLSEQFF. The chain combines TRBV3-1 with TRBJ2-1, with TRBD2 matching over 12 bases. The CDR3 extends over 17 amino acids. CDR1 and CDR2 (germline): LGHDT, YNNKEL (reference sequence). J lost 9 bases, V lost 0 bases, and 9 bases had no gene match.

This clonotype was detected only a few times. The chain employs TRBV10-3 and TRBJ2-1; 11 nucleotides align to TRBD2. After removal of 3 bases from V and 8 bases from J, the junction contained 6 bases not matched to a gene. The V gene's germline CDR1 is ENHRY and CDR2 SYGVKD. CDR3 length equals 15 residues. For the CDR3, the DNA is TGTGCCATCAGTGAACTAGCGGGAGTCTCGGATGAGCAGTTCTTC. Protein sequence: CAISELAGVSDEQFF.

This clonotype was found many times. The CDR3 sequence is CASSLGLAGYTF. CDR3 DNA: TGTGCCAGCAGCTTAGGGCTAGCCGGCTACACCTTC. The V gene is TRBV7-2, the J gene TRBJ1-2; D ambiguous. This CDR3 region has 12 residues. The ends were cut back, 1 base at V and 8 bases at J, with 8 bases in the middle. Germline values: CDR1 SGHTA, CDR2 FQGNSA.

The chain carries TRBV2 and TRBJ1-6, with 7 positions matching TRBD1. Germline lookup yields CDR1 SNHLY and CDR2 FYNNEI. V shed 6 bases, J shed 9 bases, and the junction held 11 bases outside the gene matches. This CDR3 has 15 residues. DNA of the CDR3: TGTGCCAGCAGCCTCGGACAGGTGGTGGGTTCACCCCTCCACTTT. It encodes CASSLGQVVGSPLHF.

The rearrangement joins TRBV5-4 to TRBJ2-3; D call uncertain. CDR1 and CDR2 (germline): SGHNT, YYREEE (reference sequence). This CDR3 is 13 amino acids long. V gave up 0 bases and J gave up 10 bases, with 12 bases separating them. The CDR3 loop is CASSLDGLEPQYF. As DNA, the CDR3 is TGTGCCAGCAGCTTGGATGGTCTAGAGCCGCAGTATTTT. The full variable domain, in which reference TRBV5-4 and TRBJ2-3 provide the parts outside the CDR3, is ETGVTQSPTHLIKTRGQQVTLRCSSQSGHNTVSWYQQALGQGPQFIFQYYREEENGRGNFPPRFSGLQFPNYSSELNVNALELDDSALYLCASSLDGLEPQYFGPGTRLTVL.

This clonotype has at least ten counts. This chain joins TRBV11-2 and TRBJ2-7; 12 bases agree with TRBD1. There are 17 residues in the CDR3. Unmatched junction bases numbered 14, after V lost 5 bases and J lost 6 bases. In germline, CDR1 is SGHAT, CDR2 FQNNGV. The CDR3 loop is CASSEWGQGAVRFEQYF. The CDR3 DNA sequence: TGTGCCAGCAGCGAATGGGGACAGGGGGCCGTAAGGTTCGAGCAGTACTTC.

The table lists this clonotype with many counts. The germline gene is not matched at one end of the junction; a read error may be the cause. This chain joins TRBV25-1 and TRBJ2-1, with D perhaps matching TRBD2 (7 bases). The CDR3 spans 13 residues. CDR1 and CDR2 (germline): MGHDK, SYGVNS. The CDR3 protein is CATGGWGDKEQFF. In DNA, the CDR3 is TGTGCCACCGGGGGGTGGGGGGACAAGGAGCAGTTCTTC.

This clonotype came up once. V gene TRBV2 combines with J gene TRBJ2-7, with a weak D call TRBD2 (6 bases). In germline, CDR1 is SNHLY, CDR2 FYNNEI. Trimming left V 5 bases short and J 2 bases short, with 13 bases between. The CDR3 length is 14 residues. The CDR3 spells CASSTRRGPYEQYF. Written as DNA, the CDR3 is TGTGCCAGCAGTACGCGGCGGGGCCCCTACGAGCAGTACTTC.

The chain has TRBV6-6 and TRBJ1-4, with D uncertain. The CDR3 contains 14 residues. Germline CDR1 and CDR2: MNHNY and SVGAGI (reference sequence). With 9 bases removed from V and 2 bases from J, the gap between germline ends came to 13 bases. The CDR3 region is CASNPAATNEKLFF. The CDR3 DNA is TGTGCCAGTAATCCAGCTGCTACTAATGAAAAACTGTTTTTT.